One sample yielded the 27 T cell receptor beta chains listed below, sequenced in a study of cytomegalovirus exposure and HLA in healthy donors. TCRdb's copy holds only in-frame clones and misses some; the assay was immunoSEQ multiplex PCR. The table shows over 110,000 clones, with around nine tenths occurring only once. Sequences were obtained from PBMCs. These receptors were obtained from a man aged 18-30 years in good health and CMV-seropositive.

A few counts support this clone. The chain recombines TRBV2 with TRBJ2-1, with 14 bases fitting TRBD2. Per germline, CDR1 SNHLY and CDR2 FYNNEI. After removal of 0 bases from V and 0 bases from J, the junction contained 7 bases not matched to a gene. This CDR3 contains 20 residues. The CDR3 DNA reads as TGTGCCAGCAGTGAAGCGGGACTAGCGGGAGAAGGAAGCTCCTACAATGAGCAGTTCTTC. It specifies CASSEAGLAGEGSSYNEQFF.

The CDR3 region is CASRHPQVFTDTQYF. The CDR3 DNA reads TGTGCCAGCAGACATCCACAGGTCTTCACAGATACGCAGTATTTT. This chain connects TRBV5-8 to TRBJ2-3, with D perhaps matching TRBD1 (5 bases). Trimming left V 5 bases short and J 2 bases short, with 15 bases between. Germline CDR1 SGHTS, CDR2 YDEGEE. The length of the CDR3 is 15 residues.

The rearrangement links TRBV7-9 to TRBJ2-2, with 7 nucleotides matching TRBD2. V lost 5 bases, J lost 8 bases, and 5 bases stayed unmatched. CDR3 length: 13 residues. Looked up from germline, CDR1 is SEHNR and CDR2 is FQNEAQ (reference sequence). For the CDR3, the DNA is TGTGCCAGCAGCCGAGCGGGGTCGGGGGAGCTGTTTTTT. Its protein product is CASSRAGSGELFF.

The chain is built from TRBV5-4 and TRBJ2-1, with D tentatively TRBD2 (6 bases). The V and J ends lost 4 bases and 4 bases respectively, with 18 bases between them. Per the germline V gene, CDR1 is SGHNT and CDR2 is YYREEE (reference sequence). This CDR3 contains 16 residues. CDR3 DNA sequence: TGTGCCAGCAGCCCGGCTAGCGCAACCCAATACAATGAGCAGTTCTTC. It specifies CASSPASATQYNEQFF.

This chain joins TRBV11-2 and TRBJ1-6, with 8 nucleotides matching TRBD1. The CDR3 runs to 15 residues. CDR1 is SGHAT, CDR2 FQNNGV, per germline. With 5 bases clipped from V and 7 bases from J, the junction kept 7 bases outside the gene matches. This chain's CDR3 is CASSMIQGGNSPLHF. DNA of the CDR3: TGTGCCAGCAGCATGATACAGGGGGGAAATTCACCCCTCCACTTT.

This sequence joins TRBV6-5 and TRBJ2-7; 8 bases line up with TRBD1. The CDR3 runs to 14 residues. V shed 6 bases, J shed 5 bases, and the junction held 9 bases outside the gene matches. Germline V gene lookup returns CDR1 MNHEY and CDR2 SVGAGI. The CDR3 protein is CASRRDRTGHEQYF. In DNA, the CDR3 is TGTGCCAGCAGGCGGGACAGGACTGGACACGAGCAGTACTTC.

The chain couples TRBV5-4 to TRBJ2-2; D is perhaps TRBD1 (5 bases). The germline gives CDR1 SGHNT, CDR2 YYREEE (reference sequence). V lost 2 bases and J lost 2, with 10 bases in between. This CDR3 is 15 amino acids long. CDR3 region: CASSFRQGNTGELFF. CDR3 nucleotide sequence: TGTGCCAGCAGCTTCCGGCAGGGTAACACCGGGGAGCTGTTTTTT.

The V and J genes are TRBV25-1 and TRBJ2-5; 8 nucleotides align to TRBD1. After removal of 5 bases from V and 4 bases from J, the junction contained 9 bases not matched to a gene. The germline CDR1 and CDR2 sequences are MGHDK and SYGVNS. The CDR3 contains 15 residues. CDR3 sequence reads: CASSPDYGQGETQYF. The CDR3 DNA reads TGTGCCAGCAGTCCTGACTATGGACAGGGAGAGACCCAGTACTTC.

For the CDR3, the DNA is TGTGCCAGCAGTCCGGGACTAGGACTCTACGAGCAGTACTTC. It is translated as CASSPGLGLYEQYF. The J gene is TRBJ2-7, the V gene TRBV7-2; 8 positions agree with TRBD2. Germline V gene sequence: CDR1 SGHTA, CDR2 FQGNSA. V was clipped by 6 bases and J by 3 bases; unmatched bases: 7. CDR3 length: 14 residues.

The chain joins TRBV28 to TRBJ2-5, with 7 bases lining up with TRBD2. This CDR3 is 17 amino acids long. Germline CDR1 reads MDHEN; CDR2 reads SYDVKM. J was trimmed by 2 bases and V by 2 bases; bases with no gene match: 11. In DNA, the CDR3 is TGTGCCAGCAGTTTAGCCCTCTCTCGCGGGGGACAAGAGACCCAGTACTTC. Its protein product is CASSLALSRGGQETQYF.

The rearrangement links TRBV25-1 to TRBJ1-2, with TRBD1 matching 8 bases. Trimming at V came to 3 bases and at J to 6 bases, leaving 12 bases not matched to a gene. The germline V gene encodes CDR1 MGHDK and CDR2 SYGVNS. The CDR3 has 16 amino acids. The CDR3 DNA is TGTGCCAGCAGTGAGGAAAGACAGGGGATTTACCATGGCTACACCTTC. This gives the protein CASSEERQGIYHGYTF.

The chain carries TRBV10-3 and TRBJ2-3; D call uncertain. Trimming took 0 bases from V and 2 from J, leaving 9 bases between them. The germline CDR1 and CDR2 sequences are ENHRY and SYGVKD. The CDR3 covers 15 residues. DNA for the CDR3: TGTGCCATCAGTGAGTCCAAAAGCTACACAGATACGCAGTATTTT. It encodes CAISESKSYTDTQYF.

This clone came up a few times. One junction end disagrees with the germline gene, perhaps due to a read error. V and J are TRBV28 and TRBJ1-5, with 7 bases matching TRBD1. The CDR3 is 14 residues long. Germline V gene sequence: CDR1 MDHEN, CDR2 SYDVKM. The CDR3 bases are TGTGCCAGCAGTTTAGGGGACAGAGCTCAAGCCTTATATTTT. Encoded protein: CASSLGDRAQALYF.

The V and J genes are TRBV27 and TRBJ2-1; 13 bases align to TRBD2. Germline CDR1 is MNHEY and CDR2 is SMNVEV (reference sequence). The CDR3 has 15 residues. V gave up 3 bases and J gave up 7 bases; unmatched junction bases: 3. The CDR3 coding sequence is TGTGCCAGCAGTTTCGGACTAGCGGGGGTAAATGAGCAGTTCTTC. Translated: CASSFGLAGVNEQFF.

The CDR3 region has the DNA TGTGCCAGCATTGGGGGACAGGGTCATCAGCCCCAGCATTTT. This gives the protein CASIGGQGHQPQHF. The rearrangement links TRBV28 to TRBJ1-5; TRBD1 matches 9 bases. Trimming cost V 7 bases and J 5 bases; bases outside gene matches: 6. This CDR3 contains 14 residues. Germline CDR1 reads MDHEN; CDR2 reads SYDVKM. Based on the CDR3 plus reference TRBV28 and TRBJ1-5, the full variable domain is DVKVTQSSRYLVKRTGEKVFLECVQDMDHENMFWYRQDPGLGLRLIYFSYDVKMKEKGDIPEGYSVSREKKERFSLILESASTNQTSMYLCASIGGQGHQPQHFGDGTRLSIL.

The chain has TRBV6-1 and TRBJ2-3, with TRBD1 as a possible D gene (5 bases). The CDR3 contains 14 residues. V was pared by 4 bases and J by 1 base, with 9 bases between. Per the germline V gene, CDR1 is MNHNS and CDR2 is SASEGT. The CDR3 DNA reads TGTGCCAGCAGTGTGATACAGGGCACAGATACGCAGTATTTT. Residues: CASSVIQGTDTQYF.

This clone was seen a few times. V usage is TRBV6-5 and J usage is TRBJ2-3; tentative D call: TRBD2 (7 bases). V was cut by 2 bases and J by 0 bases, with 9 bases left in between. Germline V CDR1 and CDR2: MNHEY, SVGAGI. CDR3 length: 15 residues. The CDR3 nucleotides read TGTGCCAGCAGTTACGGCGGGGGCAGCACAGATACGCAGTATTTT. Translation: CASSYGGGSTDTQYF.

The chain has TRBV7-9 and TRBJ2-5, with 7 bases aligning to TRBD1. The CDR3 loop spans 14 amino acids. The germline CDR1 and CDR2 sequences are SEHNR and FQNEAQ (reference sequence). J gave up 5 bases and V 5 bases, and 8 bases lay outside the gene matches. CDR3 amino acids: CASSPDRSRETQYF. CDR3 DNA sequence: TGTGCCAGCAGCCCGGACAGGTCGCGGGAGACCCAGTACTTC.

CDR3: CASSLIGGRNTEAFF. The CDR3 DNA reads TGCGCCAGCAGCTTGATTGGGGGCAGGAACACTGAAGCTTTCTTT. The chain is built from TRBV5-1 and TRBJ1-1, with D possibly matching TRBD1 (6 bases). The CDR3 has 15 amino acids. The germline V gene has CDR1 SGHRS and CDR2 YFSETQ. Trimming removed 1 base from V and 1 base from J, with 11 bases in between.

V usage is TRBV5-1 and J usage is TRBJ1-1, with D perhaps matching TRBD1 (6 bases). V shed 3 bases and J shed 0 bases, with 15 bases lying between them. This CDR3 is built from 16 residues. The germline gives CDR1 SGHRS, CDR2 YFSETQ. The CDR3 loop reads CASSSSKGQLNTEAFF. CDR3 sequence (DNA): TGCGCCAGCAGCTCGAGTAAAGGACAGCTGAACACTGAAGCTTTCTTT.

The chain couples TRBV15 to TRBJ1-2; 8 nucleotides match TRBD1. The ends lost 0 bases at V and 8 bases at J; junction bases unmatched: 8. The CDR3 runs to 15 residues. CDR1 LNHNV and CDR2 YYDKDF come from the germline V gene (reference sequence). CDR3 residues: CATSRDRGRAEGYTF. DNA for the CDR3: TGTGCCACCAGCAGAGACAGGGGGCGGGCGGAGGGCTACACCTTC.

The V gene is TRBV18, the J gene TRBJ2-7; 8 bases are shared with TRBD2. This CDR3 is built from 17 residues. The J segment lost 2 bases and the V segment lost 3 bases, leaving 12 bases of the junction unmatched. Germline V gene data show CDR1 as KGHSH and CDR2 as LQKENI. For the CDR3, the DNA is TGTGCCAGCTCACCCGGCCCGGGGACTAGTGAGGCCTACGAGCAGTACTTC. Amino acid sequence: CASSPGPGTSEAYEQYF.

This clone has a handful of counts. The chain is built from TRBV2 and TRBJ1-4, with a weak D call TRBD1 (5 bases). The V gene lost 7 bases and the J gene lost 8 bases, with 11 bases spanning the gap. This CDR3 has 12 amino acids. Germline V gene data show CDR1 as SNHLY and CDR2 as FYNNEI. CDR3 sequence reads: CASTGGWEKLFF. The DNA for the CDR3 is TGTGCCAGCACGGGGGGATGGGAAAAACTGTTTTTT.

The rearrangement uses TRBV28 and TRBJ1-5; maybe TRBD1 (6 bases). The germline V gene encodes CDR1 MDHEN and CDR2 SYDVKM. V was shortened by 7 bases and J by 4 bases, with 11 bases between the two germline ends. This CDR3 spans 13 amino acids. The CDR3, as DNA: TGTGCCAGCACCCTCCAGGGGAATCAGCCCCAGCATTTT. Its translation is CASTLQGNQPQHF.

The chain joins TRBV11-2 to TRBJ1-1, with a possible D match to TRBD1 (5 bases). Trimming removed 6 bases at V and 1 base at J, with 15 bases between. The CDR3 totals 15 residues. Germline V gives CDR1 SGHAT, CDR2 FQNNGV. CDR3 bases: TGTGCCAGCAGACCTATCTCCGGGGGGAACACTGAAGCTTTCTTT. This gives the protein CASRPISGGNTEAFF.

CDR3: CASRTPRGPTVEAFF. CDR3 in DNA: TGTGCCAGCAGAACGCCTAGGGGCCCCACCGTGGAAGCTTTCTTT. The chain couples TRBV28 to TRBJ1-1, with D maybe TRBD1 (5 bases). Between the trimmed V and J ends, which lost 6 bases and 8 bases, there was a span of 22 bases. This CDR3 region has 15 residues. Per germline, CDR1 MDHEN and CDR2 SYDVKM.

This clone was counted ten times or more. The chain recombines TRBV25-1 with TRBJ1-6, with TRBD1 matching over 7 bases. The V and J ends lost 8 bases and 4 bases, in that order; junction bases with no gene match: 8. The CDR3 is made up of 15 amino acids. In germline, CDR1 is MGHDK, CDR2 SYGVNS. As DNA, the CDR3 is TGTGCCAGCGCGAAGGGGGCTGGTTATAATTCACCCCTCCACTTT. It yields the protein CASAKGAGYNSPLHF.